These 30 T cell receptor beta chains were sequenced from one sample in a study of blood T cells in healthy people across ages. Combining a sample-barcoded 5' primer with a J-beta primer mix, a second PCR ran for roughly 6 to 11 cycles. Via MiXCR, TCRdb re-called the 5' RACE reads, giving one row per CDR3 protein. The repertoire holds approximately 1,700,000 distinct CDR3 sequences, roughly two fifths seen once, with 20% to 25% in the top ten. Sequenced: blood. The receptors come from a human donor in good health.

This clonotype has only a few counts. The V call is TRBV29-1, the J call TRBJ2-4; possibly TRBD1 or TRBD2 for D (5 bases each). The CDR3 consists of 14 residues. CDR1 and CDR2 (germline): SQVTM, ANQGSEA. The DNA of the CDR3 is TGCAGTGCTGAGGGTCCGGGCGAAGGGGACATTCAGTACTTC. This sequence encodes CSAEGPGEGDIQYF.

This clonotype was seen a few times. In nucleotides, the CDR3 is TGTGCCAGCAGCTTCCCCCGACAGGAAACTAGCTCCTACAATGAGCAGTTCTTC. As protein: CASSFPRQETSSYNEQFF. V and J are TRBV7-2 and TRBJ2-1, with a possible D match to TRBD1 (6 bases). Trimming took 3 bases from V and 0 from J, leaving 18 bases between them. CDR3 length: 18 amino acids. The germline V gene encodes CDR1 SGHTA and CDR2 FQGNSA.

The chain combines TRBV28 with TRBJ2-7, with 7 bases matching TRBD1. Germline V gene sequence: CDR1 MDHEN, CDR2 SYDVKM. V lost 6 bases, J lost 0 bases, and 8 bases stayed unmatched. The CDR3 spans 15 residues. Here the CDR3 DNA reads TGTGCCAGCAGCACGGCCGGGACAGCCTCCTACGAGCAGTACTTC. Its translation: CASSTAGTASYEQYF.

The CDR3 nucleotides read TGTGCCAGCAGCTTAGGCCACAAGACAGGGTCCAGTTACAATGAGCAGTTCTTC. Its translation: CASSLGHKTGSSYNEQFF. The chain is built from TRBV11-2 and TRBJ2-1; 7 positions agree with TRBD1. CDR3 length equals 18 residues. Germline V gives CDR1 SGHAT, CDR2 FQNNGV. V was clipped by 1 base and J by 4 bases; unmatched bases: 13. Based on the CDR3 plus reference TRBV11-2 and TRBJ2-1, the full variable domain is EAGVAQSPRYKIIEKRQSVAFWCNPISGHATLYWYQQILGQGPKLLIQFQNNGVVDDSQLPKDRFSAERLKGVDSTLKIQPAKLEDSAVYLCASSLGHKTGSSYNEQFFGPGTRLTVL.

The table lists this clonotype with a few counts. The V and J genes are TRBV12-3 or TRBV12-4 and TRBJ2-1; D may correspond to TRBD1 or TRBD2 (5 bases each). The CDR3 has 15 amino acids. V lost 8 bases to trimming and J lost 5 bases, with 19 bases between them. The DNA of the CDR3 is TGTGCCAGCCGACGCCATGGGACGGGGCACAATGAGCAGTTCTTC. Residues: CASRRHGTGHNEQFF.

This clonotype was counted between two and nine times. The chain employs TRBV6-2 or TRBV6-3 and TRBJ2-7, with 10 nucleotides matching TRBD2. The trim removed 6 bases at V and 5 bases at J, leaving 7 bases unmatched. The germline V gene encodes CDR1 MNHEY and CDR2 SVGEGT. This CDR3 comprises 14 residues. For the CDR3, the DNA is TGTGCCAGCAGACCCAGCGGGGGGGCCCACGAGCAGTACTTC. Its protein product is CASRPSGGAHEQYF.

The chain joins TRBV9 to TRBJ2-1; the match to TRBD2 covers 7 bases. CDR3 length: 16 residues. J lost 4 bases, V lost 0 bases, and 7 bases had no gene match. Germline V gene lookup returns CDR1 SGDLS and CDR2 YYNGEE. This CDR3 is CASSVEVGGSYNEQFF. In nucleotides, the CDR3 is TGTGCCAGCAGCGTAGAAGTCGGGGGGTCTTACAATGAGCAGTTCTTC.

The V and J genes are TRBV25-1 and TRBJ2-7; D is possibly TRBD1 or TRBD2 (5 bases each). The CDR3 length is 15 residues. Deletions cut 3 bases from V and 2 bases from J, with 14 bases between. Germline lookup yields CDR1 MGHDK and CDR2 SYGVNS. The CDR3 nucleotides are TGTGCCAGCAGTGAGATGGGGGAAGGGGCCTACGAGCAGTACTTC. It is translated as CASSEMGEGAYEQYF.

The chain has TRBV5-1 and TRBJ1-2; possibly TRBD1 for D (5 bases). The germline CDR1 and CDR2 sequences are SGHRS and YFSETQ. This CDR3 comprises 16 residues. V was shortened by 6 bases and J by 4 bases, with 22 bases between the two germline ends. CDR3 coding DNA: TGCGCCAGCACCACTACGGCGGGGCAGCAGGTCTATGGCTACACCTTC. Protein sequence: CASTTTAGQQVYGYTF. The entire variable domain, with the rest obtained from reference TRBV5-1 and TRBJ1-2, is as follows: KAGVTQTPRYLIKTRGQQVTLSCSPISGHRSVSWYQQTPGQGLQFLFEYFSETQRNKGNFPGRFSGRQFSNSRSEMNVSTLELGDSALYLCASTTTAGQQVYGYTFGSGTRLTVV.

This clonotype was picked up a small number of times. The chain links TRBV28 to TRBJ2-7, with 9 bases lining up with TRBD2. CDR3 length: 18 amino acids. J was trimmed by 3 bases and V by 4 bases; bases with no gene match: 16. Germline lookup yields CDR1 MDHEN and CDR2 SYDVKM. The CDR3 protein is CASSSGLAARRVIYEQYF. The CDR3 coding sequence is TGTGCCAGCAGTTCGGGACTAGCCGCCCGCCGGGTTATCTACGAGCAGTACTTC.

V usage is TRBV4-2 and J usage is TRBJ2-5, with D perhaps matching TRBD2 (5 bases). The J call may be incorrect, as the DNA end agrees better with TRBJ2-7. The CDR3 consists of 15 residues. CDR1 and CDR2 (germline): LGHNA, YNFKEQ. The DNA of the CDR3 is TGTGCCAGCAGCCGCGGACTCTTACTCTACTACGAGCAGTACTTC. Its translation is CASSRGLLLYYEQYF.

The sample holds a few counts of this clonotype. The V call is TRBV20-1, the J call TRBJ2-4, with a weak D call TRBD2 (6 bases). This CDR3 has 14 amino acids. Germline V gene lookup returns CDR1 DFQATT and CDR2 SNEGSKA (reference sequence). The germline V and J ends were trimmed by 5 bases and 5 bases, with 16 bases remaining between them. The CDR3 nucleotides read TGCAGTGCTCCGTATCGGGGGATGCAAAACATTCAGTACTTC. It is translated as CSAPYRGMQNIQYF.

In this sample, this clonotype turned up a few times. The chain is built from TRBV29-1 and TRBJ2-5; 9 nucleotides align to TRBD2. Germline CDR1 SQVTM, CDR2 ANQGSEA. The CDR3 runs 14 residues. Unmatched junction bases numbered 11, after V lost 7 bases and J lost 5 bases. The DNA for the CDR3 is TGCAGCGCCAGTAGCGGGGGTGGGTCGGAGACCCAGTACTTC. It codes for CSASSGGGSETQYF. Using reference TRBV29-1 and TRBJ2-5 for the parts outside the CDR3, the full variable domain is SAVISQKPSRDICQRGTSLTIQCQVDSQVTMMFWYRQQPGQSLTLIATANQGSEATYESGFVIDKFPISRPNLTFSTLTVSNMSPEDSSIYLCSASSGGGSETQYFGPGTRLLVL.

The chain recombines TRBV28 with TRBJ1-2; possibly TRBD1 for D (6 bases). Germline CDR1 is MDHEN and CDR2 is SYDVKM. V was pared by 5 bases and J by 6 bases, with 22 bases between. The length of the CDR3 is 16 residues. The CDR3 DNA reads TGTGCCAGCAGTCTCCCCCTTACCACAGGGCAGGATGGCTACACCTTC. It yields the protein CASSLPLTTGQDGYTF.

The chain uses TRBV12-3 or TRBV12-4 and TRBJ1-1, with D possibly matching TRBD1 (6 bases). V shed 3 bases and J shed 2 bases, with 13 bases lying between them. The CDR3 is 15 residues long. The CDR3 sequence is CASSFQGFGNTEAFF. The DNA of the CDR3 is TGTGCCAGCAGTTTCCAGGGGTTCGGCAACACTGAAGCTTTCTTT.

CDR3 protein: CASRDDRDYGYTF. CDR3 DNA: TGTGCCAGCAGGGACGACAGGGATTATGGCTACACCTTC. V is TRBV12-3 or TRBV12-4 and J is TRBJ1-2; 7 bases match TRBD1. The CDR3 runs 13 residues. The V and J ends lost 6 bases and 5 bases, in that order; junction bases with no gene match: 6.

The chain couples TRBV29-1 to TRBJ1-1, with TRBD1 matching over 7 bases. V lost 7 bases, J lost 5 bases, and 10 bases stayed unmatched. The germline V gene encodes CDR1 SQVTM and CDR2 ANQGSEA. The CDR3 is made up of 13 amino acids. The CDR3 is CSAVGQTVTEAFF. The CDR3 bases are TGCAGCGCCGTGGGACAGACGGTAACTGAAGCTTTCTTT.

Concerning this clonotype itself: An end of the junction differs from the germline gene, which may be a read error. Written as DNA, the CDR3 is TGCAGCGTTGAAAATCGCGTAGGCTACAATGGGCAGTTCTTC. Amino acid sequence: CSVENRVGYNGQFF. V usage is TRBV29-1 and J usage is TRBJ2-1, with no clear D. CDR1 is SQVTM, CDR2 ANQGSEA, per germline. The CDR3 is 14 amino acids.

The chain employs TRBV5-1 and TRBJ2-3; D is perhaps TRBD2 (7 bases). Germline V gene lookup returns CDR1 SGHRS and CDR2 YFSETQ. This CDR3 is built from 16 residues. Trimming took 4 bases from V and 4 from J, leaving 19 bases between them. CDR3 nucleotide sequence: TGCGCCAGCAGCCCCCTGGCGGGGGCGGGCGCAGATACGCAGTATTTT. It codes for CASSPLAGAGADTQYF.

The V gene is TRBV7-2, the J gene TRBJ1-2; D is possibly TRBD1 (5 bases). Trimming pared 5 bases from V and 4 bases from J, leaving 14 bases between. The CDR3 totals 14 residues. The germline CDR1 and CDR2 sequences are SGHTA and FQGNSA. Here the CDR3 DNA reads TGTGCCAGCAGCGAGGAGGGGTCGAGCTATGGCTACACCTTC. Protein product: CASSEEGSSYGYTF.

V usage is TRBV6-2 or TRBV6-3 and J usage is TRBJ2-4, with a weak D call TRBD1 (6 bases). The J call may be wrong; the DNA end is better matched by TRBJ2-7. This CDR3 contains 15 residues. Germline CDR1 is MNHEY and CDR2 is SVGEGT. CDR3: CASSSPGVVAYEQYF. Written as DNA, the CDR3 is TGTGCCAGCAGCTCTCCAGGGGTAGTCGCCTACGAGCAGTACTTC.

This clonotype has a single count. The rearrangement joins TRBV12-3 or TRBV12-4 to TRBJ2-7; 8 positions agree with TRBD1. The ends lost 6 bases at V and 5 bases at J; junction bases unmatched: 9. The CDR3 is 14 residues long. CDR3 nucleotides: TGTGCCAGCAGCCGCCGGACAGGGTGGGACGAGCAGTACTTC. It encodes CASSRRTGWDEQYF.

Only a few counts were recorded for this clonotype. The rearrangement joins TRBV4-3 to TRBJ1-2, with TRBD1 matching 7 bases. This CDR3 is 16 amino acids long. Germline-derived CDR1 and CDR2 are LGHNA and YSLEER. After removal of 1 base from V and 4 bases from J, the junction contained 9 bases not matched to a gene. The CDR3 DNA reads TGCGCCAGCAGCCAAGGATCGGAGGGGGCCCTCTATGGCTACACCTTC. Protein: CASSQGSEGALYGYTF.

Here the CDR3 DNA reads TGCGCCAGCAGCTTGGCCGGACGACTATACAATGAGCAGTTCTTC. Translating gives CASSLAGRLYNEQFF. The chain uses TRBV5-1 and TRBJ2-1, with D possibly matching TRBD2 (5 bases). In germline, CDR1 is SGHRS, CDR2 YFSETQ. V was shortened by 0 bases and J by 4 bases, with 11 bases between the two germline ends. The CDR3 runs 15 residues.

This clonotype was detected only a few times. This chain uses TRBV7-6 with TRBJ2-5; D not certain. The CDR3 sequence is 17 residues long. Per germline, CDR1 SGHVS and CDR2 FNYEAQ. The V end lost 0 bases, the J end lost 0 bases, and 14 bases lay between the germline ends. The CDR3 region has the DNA TGTGCCAGCAGCTTAGCCCCTTCCGAAGGGTACCAAGAGACCCAGTACTTC. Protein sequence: CASSLAPSEGYQETQYF.

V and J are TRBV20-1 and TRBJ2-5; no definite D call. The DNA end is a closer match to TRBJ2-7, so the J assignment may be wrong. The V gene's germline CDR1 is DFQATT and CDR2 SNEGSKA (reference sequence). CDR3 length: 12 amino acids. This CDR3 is CSASLGIGEQYF. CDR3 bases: TGCAGTGCTAGTTTGGGAATCGGCGAGCAGTACTTC.

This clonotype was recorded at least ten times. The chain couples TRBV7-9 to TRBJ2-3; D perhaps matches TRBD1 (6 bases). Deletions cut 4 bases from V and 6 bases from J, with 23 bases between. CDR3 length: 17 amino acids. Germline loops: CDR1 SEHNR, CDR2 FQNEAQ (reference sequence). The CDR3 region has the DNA TGTGCCAGCAGCTCGGAGACAGGCGTAGGGCTCGGGGATACGCAGTATTTT. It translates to CASSSETGVGLGDTQYF.

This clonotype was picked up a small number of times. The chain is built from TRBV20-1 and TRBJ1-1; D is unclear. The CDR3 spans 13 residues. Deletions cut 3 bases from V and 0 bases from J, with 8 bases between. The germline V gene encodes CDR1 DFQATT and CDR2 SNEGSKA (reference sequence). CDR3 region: CSASPLLNTEAFF. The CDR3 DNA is TGCAGTGCTAGTCCCCTTCTGAACACTGAAGCTTTCTTT.

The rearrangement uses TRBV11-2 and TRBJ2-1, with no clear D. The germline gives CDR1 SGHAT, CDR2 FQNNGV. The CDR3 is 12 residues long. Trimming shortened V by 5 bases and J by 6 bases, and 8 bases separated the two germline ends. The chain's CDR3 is CASSRTPNEQFF. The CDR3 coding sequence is TGTGCCAGCAGCCGGACCCCCAATGAGCAGTTCTTC.

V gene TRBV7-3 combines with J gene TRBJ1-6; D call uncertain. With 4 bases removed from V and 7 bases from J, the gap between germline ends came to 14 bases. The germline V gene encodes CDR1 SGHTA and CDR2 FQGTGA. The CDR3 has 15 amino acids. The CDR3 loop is CASSSSGVMNSPLHF. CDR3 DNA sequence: TGTGCCAGCAGCTCATCCGGGGTAATGAATTCACCCCTCCACTTT.